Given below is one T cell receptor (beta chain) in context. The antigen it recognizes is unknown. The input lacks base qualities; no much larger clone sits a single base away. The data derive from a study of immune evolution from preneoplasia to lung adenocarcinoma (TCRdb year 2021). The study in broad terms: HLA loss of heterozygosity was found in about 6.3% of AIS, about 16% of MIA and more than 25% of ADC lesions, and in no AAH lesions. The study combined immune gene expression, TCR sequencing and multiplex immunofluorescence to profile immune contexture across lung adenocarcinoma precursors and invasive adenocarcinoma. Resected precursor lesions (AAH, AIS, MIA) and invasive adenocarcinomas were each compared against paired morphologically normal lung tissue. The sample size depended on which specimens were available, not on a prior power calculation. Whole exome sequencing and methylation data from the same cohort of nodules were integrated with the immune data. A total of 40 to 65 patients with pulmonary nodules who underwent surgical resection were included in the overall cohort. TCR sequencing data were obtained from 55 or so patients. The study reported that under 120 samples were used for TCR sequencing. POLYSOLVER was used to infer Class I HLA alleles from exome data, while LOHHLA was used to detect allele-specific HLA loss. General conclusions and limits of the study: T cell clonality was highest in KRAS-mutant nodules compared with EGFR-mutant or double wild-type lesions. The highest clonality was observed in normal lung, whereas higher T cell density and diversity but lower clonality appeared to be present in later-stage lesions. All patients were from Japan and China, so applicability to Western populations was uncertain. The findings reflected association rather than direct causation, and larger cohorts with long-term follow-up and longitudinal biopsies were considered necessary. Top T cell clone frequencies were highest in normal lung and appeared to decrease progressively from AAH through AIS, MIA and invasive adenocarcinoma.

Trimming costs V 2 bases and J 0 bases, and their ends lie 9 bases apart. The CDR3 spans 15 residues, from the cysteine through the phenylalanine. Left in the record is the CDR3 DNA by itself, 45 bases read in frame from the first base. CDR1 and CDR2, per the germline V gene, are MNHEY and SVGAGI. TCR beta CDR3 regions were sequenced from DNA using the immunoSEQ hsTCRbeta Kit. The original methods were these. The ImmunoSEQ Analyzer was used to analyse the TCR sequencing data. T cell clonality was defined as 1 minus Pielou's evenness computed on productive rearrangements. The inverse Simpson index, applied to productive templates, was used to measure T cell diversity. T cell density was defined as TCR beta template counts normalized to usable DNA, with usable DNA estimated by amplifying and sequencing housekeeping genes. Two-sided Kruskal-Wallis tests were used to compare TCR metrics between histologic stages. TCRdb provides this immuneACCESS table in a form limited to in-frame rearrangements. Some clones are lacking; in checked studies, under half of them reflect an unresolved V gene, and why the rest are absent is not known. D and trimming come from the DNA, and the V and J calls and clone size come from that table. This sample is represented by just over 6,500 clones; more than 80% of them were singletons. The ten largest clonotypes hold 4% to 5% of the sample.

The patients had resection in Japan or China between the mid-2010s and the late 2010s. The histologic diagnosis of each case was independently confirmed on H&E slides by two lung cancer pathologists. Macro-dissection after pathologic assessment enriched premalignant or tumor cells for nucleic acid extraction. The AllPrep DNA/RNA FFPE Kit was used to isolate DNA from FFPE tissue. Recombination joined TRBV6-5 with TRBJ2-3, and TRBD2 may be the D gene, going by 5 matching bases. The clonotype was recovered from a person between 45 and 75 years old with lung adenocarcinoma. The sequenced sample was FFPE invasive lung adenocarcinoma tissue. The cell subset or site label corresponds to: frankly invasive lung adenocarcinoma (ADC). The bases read TGTGCCAGCAGTTACCGAGCGGCTAGCACAGATACGCAGTATTTT. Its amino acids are CASSYRAASTDTQYF.